These T cell receptor beta chains were read from a single sample in a study of blood T cell repertoires in COVID-19. Only in-frame clones appear in the TCRdb table, and some are missing; sequencing was by immunoSEQ multiplex PCR. The sample consists of approximately 280,000 clones, approximately 90% of them appearing once. What was sequenced was peripheral blood. The receptors come from a woman in her 30s with COVID-19, enrolled during active disease. Both conserved end residues are part of each CDR3. Fields, in order: V gene, D gene, J gene, clone size, CDR3 protein, CDR3 DNA. D genes are given only for firm matches. Size is omitted from some rows. Given values are once, few, many or a class for expanded clones.

TRBV23-1,.,TRBJ2-7,.,CASSQPLAGDSYEQYF,TGCGCCAGCAGTCAGCCCCTGGCAGGGGATTCATACGAGCAGTACTTC
TRBV13,TRBD2,TRBJ2-7,.,CASNGRGNEQYF,TGTGCCAGCAACGGGAGGGGCAACGAGCAGTACTTC
TRBV7-2,.,TRBJ1-1,.,CASSLAGAFPNTEAFF,TGTGCCAGCAGCTTAGCTGGGGCCTTTCCTAACACTGAAGCTTTCTTT
TRBV7-9,.,TRBJ1-5,.,CASSFPGQPQHF,TGTGCCAGCAGCTTTCCCGGTCAGCCCCAGCATTTT
TRBV12-3/TRBV12-4,TRBD1,TRBJ2-5,.,CASRTGFRETQYF,TGTGCCAGCCGGACAGGGTTCAGAGAGACCCAGTACTTC
TRBV7-9,.,TRBJ2-7,.,CASSLGGSDEQYF,TGTGCCAGCAGCTTAGGGGGCAGCGACGAGCAGTACTTC
TRBV6-5,TRBD1,TRBJ2-3,.,CASRVTGGGTDTQYF,TGTGCCAGCAGAGTGACAGGGGGCGGGACAGATACGCAGTATTTT
TRBV7-3,TRBD2,TRBJ2-1,.,CASSRSTRTSGRDNEQFF,TGTGCCAGCAGCCGCAGTACAAGGACTAGCGGGAGGGACAATGAGCAGTTCTTC
TRBV3-1/TRBV3-2,.,TRBJ2-1,.,CASSQWSSYNEQFF,TGTGCCAGCAGCCAGTGGAGCTCCTACAATGAGCAGTTCTTC
TRBV9,.,TRBJ2-1,few,CASASDLGSSYNEQFF,TGTGCCAGCGCCTCCGATCTGGGGAGCTCCTACAATGAGCAGTTCTTC
TRBV18,.,TRBJ1-1,.,CASSPTALRTEAFF,TGTGCCAGCTCACCGACAGCTCTAAGGACTGAAGCTTTCTTT
TRBV6-1,.,TRBJ2-5,.,CASSEEAGETQYF,TGTGCCAGCAGTGAAGAGGCAGGGGAGACCCAGTACTTC
TRBV5-1,TRBD1,TRBJ2-5,.,CASSQGQGGETQYF,TGCGCCAGCAGCCAGGGACAGGGTGGAGAGACCCAGTACTTC
TRBV6-5,.,TRBJ1-1,.,CASSRPTRGRTEAFF,TGTGCCAGCAGCCGGCCCACGCGCGGTCGCACTGAAGCTTTCTTT
TRBV28,TRBD2,TRBJ2-7,.,CASSPSLAGGPEQYF,TGTGCCAGCAGTCCCTCACTAGCGGGAGGACCCGAGCAGTACTTC
TRBV5-4,TRBD2,TRBJ2-7,few,CASSLGLAGGGEQYF,TGTGCCAGCAGCTTGGGTCTAGCGGGAGGCGGCGAGCAGTACTTC
TRBV5-1,.,TRBJ1-5,.,CASSLAGMDQPQHF,TGCGCCAGCAGCTTGGCAGGGATGGATCAGCCCCAGCATTTT
TRBV15,.,TRBJ2-1,.,CATSRDRGNSGHEQFF,TGTGCCACCAGCAGAGATCGGGGGAATAGCGGCCATGAGCAGTTCTTC
TRBV30,TRBD1,TRBJ1-5,.,CAWSEGQGDQPQHF,TGTGCCTGGAGTGAGGGACAGGGCGACCAGCCCCAGCATTTT
TRBV7-2,.,TRBJ2-5,once,CASSWSGVQETQYF,TGTGCCAGCAGCTGGTCCGGGGTCCAAGAGACCCAGTACTTC
TRBV27,TRBD2,TRBJ2-1,.,CASSPPPGLAGAHEQFF,TGTGCCAGCAGCCCACCCCCGGGGCTAGCGGGAGCCCATGAGCAGTTCTTC
TRBV18,.,TRBJ2-7,.,CASSPLEGYEQYF,TGTGCCAGCTCACCACTCGAGGGTTACGAGCAGTACTTC
TRBV6-5,.,TRBJ2-6,.,CASSRGAGANVLTF,TGTGCCAGCAGCCGGGGAGCCGGGGCCAACGTCCTGACTTTC
TRBV7-9,.,TRBJ2-1,.,CASSLGLYNEQFF,TGTGCCAGCAGCCTCGGACTTTACAATGAGCAGTTCTTC
TRBV7-9,.,TRBJ2-4,.,CASSPPRTGKNIQYF,TGTGCCAGCAGCCCTCCCAGGACGGGGAAAAACATTCAGTACTTC
TRBV19,TRBD1,TRBJ1-1,.,CATRGQGITEAFF,TGTGCCACCAGGGGGCAGGGAATCACTGAAGCTTTCTTT
TRBV5-1,TRBD1,TRBJ1-1,.,CASSRGQGNTEAFF,TGCGCCAGCAGTCGGGGACAGGGAAACACTGAAGCTTTCTTT
TRBV30,.,TRBJ2-1,.,CAWSVLDKGEQFF,TGTGCCTGGAGTGTACTGGATAAGGGGGAGCAGTTCTTC
TRBV19,.,TRBJ2-4,.,CASSMGPGPNIQYF,TGTGCCAGTAGTATGGGTCCAGGGCCAAACATTCAGTACTTC
TRBV24-1,.,TRBJ2-2,.,CATSGGLPGGAGELFF,TGTGCCACCAGTGGGGGGCTTCCGGGCGGCGCCGGGGAGCTGTTTTTT
TRBV20-1,TRBD1,TRBJ1-1,.,CSATEGARITEAFF,TGCAGTGCTACTGAGGGGGCAAGAATCACTGAAGCTTTCTTT
TRBV28,TRBD1,TRBJ1-6,.,CASSGTGGMNSPLHF,TGTGCCAGCAGTGGGACAGGGGGAATGAATTCACCCCTCCACTTT
TRBV6-2/TRBV6-3,TRBD1,TRBJ2-7,.,CASSLGQFYEQYF,TGTGCCAGCAGTTTGGGACAGTTCTACGAGCAGTACTTC
TRBV6-5,TRBD1,TRBJ1-6,.,CASALGQGYRSPLHF,TGTGCCAGCGCCCTGGGACAGGGATATCGATCACCCCTCCACTTT
TRBV27,.,TRBJ1-6,.,CASTRGGYNSPLHF,TGTGCCAGCACGAGAGGGGGCTATAATTCACCCCTCCACTTT
TRBV28,.,TRBJ2-7,.,CASSSPGQITYEQYF,TGTGCCAGCAGTTCCCCGGGACAAATTACCTACGAGCAGTACTTC
TRBV28,.,TRBJ1-1,.,CASRGRIGTEAFF,TGTGCCAGCCGGGGGAGGATTGGCACTGAAGCTTTCTTT
TRBV19,TRBD1,TRBJ2-7,.,CASSAGTGGYEQYF,TGTGCCAGTAGTGCCGGGACAGGGGGCTACGAGCAGTACTTC
TRBV12-3/TRBV12-4,.,TRBJ1-5,few,CASSLGSRQPQHF,TGTGCCAGCAGTTTAGGTAGCAGACAGCCCCAGCATTTT
TRBV7-9,.,TRBJ1-1,.,CASSGGTGPPHTEAFF,TGTGCCAGCAGCGGAGGGACCGGCCCCCCCCACACTGAAGCTTTCTTT
TRBV5-1,TRBD2,TRBJ2-1,.,CASSPVLAGLLNEQFF,TGCGCCAGCAGCCCGGTACTAGCGGGATTGCTCAATGAGCAGTTCTTC
TRBV5-4,TRBD1,TRBJ1-2,.,CASSLISGGANGYTF,TGTGCCAGCAGCTTGATCTCAGGGGGCGCGAATGGCTACACCTTC
TRBV18,.,TRBJ1-1,.,CASSPLPDTEAFF,TGTGCCAGCTCACCACTTCCAGACACTGAAGCTTTCTTT
TRBV7-9,.,TRBJ1-4,.,CASSLTGPTNEKLFF,TGTGCCAGCAGCTTAACAGGGCCAACTAATGAAAAACTGTTTTTT
TRBV4-2,.,TRBJ2-7,.,CASSQDPGRGWRQYF,TGTGCCAGCAGCCAAGATCCCGGTCGCGGTTGGAGGCAGTACTTC
TRBV7-8,.,TRBJ2-3,.,CASSLDLATSTDTQYF,TGTGCCAGCAGCTTAGATCTAGCGACTAGCACAGATACGCAGTATTTT
TRBV7-9,.,TRBJ2-7,.,CAKQGAFGEQYF,TGTGCCAAACAGGGCGCTTTTGGGGAGCAGTACTTC
TRBV11-2,TRBD1,TRBJ2-2,once,CASSRTGVSGTGELFF,TGTGCCAGCAGCCGGACAGGGGTTAGTGGCACCGGGGAGCTGTTTTTT